This T cell receptor beta chain was sequenced in a study of graft-versus-host responses after intestinal transplantation. Clones were read by immunoSEQ multiplex PCR, and TCRdb kept only the in-frame ones, dropping some. The data show approximately 71,000 clones, with roughly 90% seen just once and approximately 2.7% held by the top ten. CDR1 and CDR2 from the germline V gene are MDHEN and SYDVKM. CDR3 length: 12 amino acids. The ends were cut back, 6 bases at V and 7 bases at J, with 10 bases in the middle. Points on this clone: Antigen specificity is unknown. Other DNA sequences in this specimen translate into the identical CDR3.

The sequence was obtained from a human donor who received an intestinal transplant. This sample comprised unstimulated CD8+ T cells sorted from spleen or lymph node cells, obtained before intestinal transplant. The rearrangement uses TRBV28 and TRBJ1-5, with D maybe TRBD1 (5 bases). The CDR3 bases are TGTGCCAGCAGGGCAGGGTCCCAGCCCCAGCATTTT. Translated: CASRAGSQPQHF. Filled out from reference TRBV28 and TRBJ1-5, the complete variable domain reads DVKVTQSSRYLVKRTGEKVFLECVQDMDHENMFWYRQDPGLGLRLIYFSYDVKMKEKGDIPEGYSVSREKKERFSLILESASTNQTSMYLCASRAGSQPQHFGDGTRLSIL.